Included here is one T cell receptor (beta chain) sequence, with context. At one end, the junction sequence differs from germline, possibly due to a read error. These data come from a study of cytomegalovirus exposure and HLA in healthy donors. The PCR made use of 60 Vbeta and 13 Jbeta primers. Profiled with immunoSEQ multiplex PCR; TCRdb holds only in-frame clones, not every one. Here the sample spans 150,000 to 200,000 clones, around 80% being singletons. The CDR3 is made up of 16 amino acids. CDR1 is LGHNA, CDR2 YSLEER, per germline. Sequencing input: PBMCs. This clonotype was obtained from a woman between 50 and 59 years old in good health and CMV-seropositive. The rearrangement links TRBV4-3 to TRBJ2-3, with TRBD2 identical over 7 bases. CDR3 in amino acids: CASSKESQAGRDTQYF. The CDR3, as DNA: TGCGCCAGCAGCAAAGAAAGCCAAGCGGGAAGAGATACGCAGTATTTT.